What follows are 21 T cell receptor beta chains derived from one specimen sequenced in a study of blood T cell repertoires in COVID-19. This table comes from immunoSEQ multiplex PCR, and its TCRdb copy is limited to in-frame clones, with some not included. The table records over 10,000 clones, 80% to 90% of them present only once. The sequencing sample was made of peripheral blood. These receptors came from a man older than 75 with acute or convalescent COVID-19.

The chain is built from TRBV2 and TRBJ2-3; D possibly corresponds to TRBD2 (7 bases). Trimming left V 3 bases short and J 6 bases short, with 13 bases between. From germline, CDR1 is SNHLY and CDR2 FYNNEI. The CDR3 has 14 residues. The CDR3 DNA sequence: TGTGCCAGCAGTGATGGGGGGGCGTCGGATACGCAGTATTTT. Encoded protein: CASSDGGASDTQYF.

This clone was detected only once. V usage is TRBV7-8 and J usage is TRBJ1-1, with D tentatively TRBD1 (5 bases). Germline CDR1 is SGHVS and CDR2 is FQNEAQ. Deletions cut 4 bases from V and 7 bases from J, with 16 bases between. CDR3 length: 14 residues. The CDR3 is CASSSPGPTYEAFF. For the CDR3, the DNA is TGTGCCAGCAGCTCCCCAGGGCCTACGTATGAAGCTTTCTTT.

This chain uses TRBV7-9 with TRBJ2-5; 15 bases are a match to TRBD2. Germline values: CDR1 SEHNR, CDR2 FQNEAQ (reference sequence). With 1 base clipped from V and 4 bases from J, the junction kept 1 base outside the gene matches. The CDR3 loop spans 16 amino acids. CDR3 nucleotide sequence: TGTGCCAGCAGCTTAGGGGGACTAGCGGGAGGAGAGACCCAGTACTTC. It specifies CASSLGGLAGGETQYF.

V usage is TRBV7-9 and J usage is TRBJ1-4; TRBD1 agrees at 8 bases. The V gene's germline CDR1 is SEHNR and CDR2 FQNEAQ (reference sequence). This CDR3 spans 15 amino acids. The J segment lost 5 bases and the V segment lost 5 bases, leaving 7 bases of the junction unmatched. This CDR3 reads CASSPTGGKNEKLFF. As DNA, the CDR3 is TGTGCCAGCAGCCCCACAGGGGGAAAAAATGAAAAACTGTTTTTT.

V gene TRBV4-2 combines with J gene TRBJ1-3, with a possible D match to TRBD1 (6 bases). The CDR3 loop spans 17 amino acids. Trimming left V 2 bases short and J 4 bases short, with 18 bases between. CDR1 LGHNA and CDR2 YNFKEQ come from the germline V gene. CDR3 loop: CASSQNFDRSEGNTIYF. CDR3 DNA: TGTGCCAGCAGCCAAAACTTCGACAGGTCGGAGGGAAACACCATATATTTT.

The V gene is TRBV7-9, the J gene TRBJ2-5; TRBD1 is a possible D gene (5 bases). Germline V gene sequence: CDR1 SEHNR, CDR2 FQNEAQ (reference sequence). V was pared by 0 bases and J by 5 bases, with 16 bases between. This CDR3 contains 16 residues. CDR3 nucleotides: TGTGCCAGCAGCTTAGCGAAGGGGATAAGAGTGGAGACCCAGTACTTC. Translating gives CASSLAKGIRVETQYF. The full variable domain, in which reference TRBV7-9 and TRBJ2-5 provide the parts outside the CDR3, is DTGVSQNPRHKITKRGQNVTFRCDPISEHNRLYWYRQTLGQGPEFLTYFQNEAQLEKSRLLSDRFSAERPKGSFSTLEIQRTEQGDSAMYLCASSLAKGIRVETQYFGPGTRLLVL.

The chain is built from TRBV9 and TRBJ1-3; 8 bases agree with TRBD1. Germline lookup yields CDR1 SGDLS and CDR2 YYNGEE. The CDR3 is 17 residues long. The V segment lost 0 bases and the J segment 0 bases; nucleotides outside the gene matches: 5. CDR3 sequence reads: CASSVGGGTGSGNTIYF. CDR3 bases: TGTGCCAGCAGCGTAGGAGGTGGGACAGGCTCTGGAAACACCATATATTTT.

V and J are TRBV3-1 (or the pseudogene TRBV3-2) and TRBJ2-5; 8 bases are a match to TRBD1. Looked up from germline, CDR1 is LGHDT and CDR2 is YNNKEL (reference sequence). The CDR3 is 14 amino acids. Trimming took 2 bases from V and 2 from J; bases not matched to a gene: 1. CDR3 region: CASSQRTGQETQYF. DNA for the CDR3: TGTGCCAGCAGCCAAAGGACAGGGCAAGAGACCCAGTACTTC.

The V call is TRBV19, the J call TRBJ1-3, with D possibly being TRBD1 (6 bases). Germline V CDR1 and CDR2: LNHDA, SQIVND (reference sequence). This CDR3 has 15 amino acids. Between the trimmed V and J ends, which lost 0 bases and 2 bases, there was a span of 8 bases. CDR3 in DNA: TGTGCCAGTAGTATAGACCGGGACACTGGAAACACCATATATTTT. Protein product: CASSIDRDTGNTIYF.

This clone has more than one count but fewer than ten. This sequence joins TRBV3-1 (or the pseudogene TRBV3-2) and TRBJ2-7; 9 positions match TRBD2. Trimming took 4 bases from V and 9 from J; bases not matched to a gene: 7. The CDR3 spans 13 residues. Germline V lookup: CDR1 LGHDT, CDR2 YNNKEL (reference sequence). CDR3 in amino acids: CASSLWTSAVQYF. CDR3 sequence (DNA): TGTGCCAGCAGCCTCTGGACTAGCGCAGTGCAGTACTTC.

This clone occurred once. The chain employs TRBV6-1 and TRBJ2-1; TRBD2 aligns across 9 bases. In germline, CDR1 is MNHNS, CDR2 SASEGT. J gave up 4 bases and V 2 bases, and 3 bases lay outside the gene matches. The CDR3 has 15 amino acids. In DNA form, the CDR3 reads TGTGCCAGCAGTGAAATAGCGGGAGAATACAATGAGCAGTTCTTC. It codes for CASSEIAGEYNEQFF.

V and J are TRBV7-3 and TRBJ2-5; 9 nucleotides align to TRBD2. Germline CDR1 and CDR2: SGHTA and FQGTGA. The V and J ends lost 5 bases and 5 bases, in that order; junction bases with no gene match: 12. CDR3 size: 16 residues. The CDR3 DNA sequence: TGTGCCAGCAGCCCCACGGGTAGCGGGAGAAGGGAGACCCAGTACTTC. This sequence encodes CASSPTGSGRRETQYF.

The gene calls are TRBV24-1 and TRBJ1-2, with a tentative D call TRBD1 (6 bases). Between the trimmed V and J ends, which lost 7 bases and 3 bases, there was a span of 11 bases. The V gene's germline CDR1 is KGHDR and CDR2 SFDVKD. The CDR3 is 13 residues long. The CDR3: CATRGGRDYGYTF. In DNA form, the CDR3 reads TGTGCCACCAGGGGGGGGCGCGACTATGGCTACACCTTC.

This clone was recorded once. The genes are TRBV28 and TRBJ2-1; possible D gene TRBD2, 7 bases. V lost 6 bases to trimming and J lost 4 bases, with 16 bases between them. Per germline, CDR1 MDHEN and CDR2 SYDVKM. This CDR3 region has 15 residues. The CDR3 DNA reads TGTGCCAGCAGCCCCGCGGGGGCTCTTTACAATGAGCAGTTCTTC. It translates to CASSPAGALYNEQFF.

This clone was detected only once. The CDR3 sequence is CASSPEGGAGETQYF. The CDR3 DNA sequence: TGCGCCAGCAGCCCGGAGGGGGGGGCGGGAGAGACCCAGTACTTC. This chain connects TRBV5-1 to TRBJ2-5; possible D gene TRBD2, 7 bases. Germline-derived CDR1 and CDR2 are SGHRS and YFSETQ. The germline V and J ends were trimmed by 4 bases and 4 bases, with 17 bases remaining between them. The length of the CDR3 is 15 residues.

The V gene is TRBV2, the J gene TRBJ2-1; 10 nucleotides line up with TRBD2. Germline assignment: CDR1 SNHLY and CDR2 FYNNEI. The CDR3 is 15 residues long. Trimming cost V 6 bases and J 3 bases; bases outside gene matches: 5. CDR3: CASRPGTSDYNEQFF. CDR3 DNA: TGTGCCAGCAGACCAGGGACTAGCGACTACAATGAGCAGTTCTTC.

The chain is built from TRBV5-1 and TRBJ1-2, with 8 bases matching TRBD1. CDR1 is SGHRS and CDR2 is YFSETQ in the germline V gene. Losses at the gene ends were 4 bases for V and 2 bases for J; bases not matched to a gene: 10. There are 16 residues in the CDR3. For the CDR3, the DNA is TGCGCCAGCAGCGCGGGCCTGGGACAGGTGAACTATGGCTACACCTTC. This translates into CASSAGLGQVNYGYTF.

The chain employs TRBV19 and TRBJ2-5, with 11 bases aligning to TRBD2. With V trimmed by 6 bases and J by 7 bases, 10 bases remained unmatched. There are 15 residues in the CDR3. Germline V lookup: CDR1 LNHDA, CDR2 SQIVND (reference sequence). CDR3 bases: TGTGCCAGTAGGCCGACTAGCGGGGTGGTTAGGACCCAGTACTTC. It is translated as CASRPTSGVVRTQYF.

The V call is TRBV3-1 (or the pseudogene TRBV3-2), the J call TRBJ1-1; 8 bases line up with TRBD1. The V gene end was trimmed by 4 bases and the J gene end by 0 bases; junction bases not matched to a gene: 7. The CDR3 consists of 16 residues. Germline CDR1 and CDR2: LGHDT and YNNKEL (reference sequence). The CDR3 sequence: CASSPRQGLMNTEAFF. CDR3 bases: TGTGCCAGCAGCCCGAGACAGGGGCTCATGAACACTGAAGCTTTCTTT.

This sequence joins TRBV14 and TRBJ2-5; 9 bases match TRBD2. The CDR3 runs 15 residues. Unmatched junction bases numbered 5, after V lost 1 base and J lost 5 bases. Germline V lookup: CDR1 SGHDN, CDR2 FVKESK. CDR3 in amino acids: CASSQGAGGWETQYF. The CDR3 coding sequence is TGTGCCAGCAGCCAAGGAGCGGGAGGTTGGGAGACCCAGTACTTC. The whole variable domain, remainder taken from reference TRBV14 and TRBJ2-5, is EAGVTQFPSHSVIEKGQTVTLRCDPISGHDNLYWYRRVMGKEIKFLLHFVKESKQDESGMPNNRFLAERTGGTYSTLKVQPAELEDSGVYFCASSQGAGGWETQYFGPGTRLLVL.

DNA of the CDR3: TGTGCCATCACGGACAGTTCCTACGAGCAGTACTTC. It specifies CAITDSSYEQYF. The rearrangement links TRBV10-3 to TRBJ2-7; TRBD1 is a possible D gene (6 bases). Per germline, CDR1 ENHRY and CDR2 SYGVKD. The CDR3 consists of 12 residues. Trimming pared 7 bases from V and 1 base from J, leaving 8 bases between.